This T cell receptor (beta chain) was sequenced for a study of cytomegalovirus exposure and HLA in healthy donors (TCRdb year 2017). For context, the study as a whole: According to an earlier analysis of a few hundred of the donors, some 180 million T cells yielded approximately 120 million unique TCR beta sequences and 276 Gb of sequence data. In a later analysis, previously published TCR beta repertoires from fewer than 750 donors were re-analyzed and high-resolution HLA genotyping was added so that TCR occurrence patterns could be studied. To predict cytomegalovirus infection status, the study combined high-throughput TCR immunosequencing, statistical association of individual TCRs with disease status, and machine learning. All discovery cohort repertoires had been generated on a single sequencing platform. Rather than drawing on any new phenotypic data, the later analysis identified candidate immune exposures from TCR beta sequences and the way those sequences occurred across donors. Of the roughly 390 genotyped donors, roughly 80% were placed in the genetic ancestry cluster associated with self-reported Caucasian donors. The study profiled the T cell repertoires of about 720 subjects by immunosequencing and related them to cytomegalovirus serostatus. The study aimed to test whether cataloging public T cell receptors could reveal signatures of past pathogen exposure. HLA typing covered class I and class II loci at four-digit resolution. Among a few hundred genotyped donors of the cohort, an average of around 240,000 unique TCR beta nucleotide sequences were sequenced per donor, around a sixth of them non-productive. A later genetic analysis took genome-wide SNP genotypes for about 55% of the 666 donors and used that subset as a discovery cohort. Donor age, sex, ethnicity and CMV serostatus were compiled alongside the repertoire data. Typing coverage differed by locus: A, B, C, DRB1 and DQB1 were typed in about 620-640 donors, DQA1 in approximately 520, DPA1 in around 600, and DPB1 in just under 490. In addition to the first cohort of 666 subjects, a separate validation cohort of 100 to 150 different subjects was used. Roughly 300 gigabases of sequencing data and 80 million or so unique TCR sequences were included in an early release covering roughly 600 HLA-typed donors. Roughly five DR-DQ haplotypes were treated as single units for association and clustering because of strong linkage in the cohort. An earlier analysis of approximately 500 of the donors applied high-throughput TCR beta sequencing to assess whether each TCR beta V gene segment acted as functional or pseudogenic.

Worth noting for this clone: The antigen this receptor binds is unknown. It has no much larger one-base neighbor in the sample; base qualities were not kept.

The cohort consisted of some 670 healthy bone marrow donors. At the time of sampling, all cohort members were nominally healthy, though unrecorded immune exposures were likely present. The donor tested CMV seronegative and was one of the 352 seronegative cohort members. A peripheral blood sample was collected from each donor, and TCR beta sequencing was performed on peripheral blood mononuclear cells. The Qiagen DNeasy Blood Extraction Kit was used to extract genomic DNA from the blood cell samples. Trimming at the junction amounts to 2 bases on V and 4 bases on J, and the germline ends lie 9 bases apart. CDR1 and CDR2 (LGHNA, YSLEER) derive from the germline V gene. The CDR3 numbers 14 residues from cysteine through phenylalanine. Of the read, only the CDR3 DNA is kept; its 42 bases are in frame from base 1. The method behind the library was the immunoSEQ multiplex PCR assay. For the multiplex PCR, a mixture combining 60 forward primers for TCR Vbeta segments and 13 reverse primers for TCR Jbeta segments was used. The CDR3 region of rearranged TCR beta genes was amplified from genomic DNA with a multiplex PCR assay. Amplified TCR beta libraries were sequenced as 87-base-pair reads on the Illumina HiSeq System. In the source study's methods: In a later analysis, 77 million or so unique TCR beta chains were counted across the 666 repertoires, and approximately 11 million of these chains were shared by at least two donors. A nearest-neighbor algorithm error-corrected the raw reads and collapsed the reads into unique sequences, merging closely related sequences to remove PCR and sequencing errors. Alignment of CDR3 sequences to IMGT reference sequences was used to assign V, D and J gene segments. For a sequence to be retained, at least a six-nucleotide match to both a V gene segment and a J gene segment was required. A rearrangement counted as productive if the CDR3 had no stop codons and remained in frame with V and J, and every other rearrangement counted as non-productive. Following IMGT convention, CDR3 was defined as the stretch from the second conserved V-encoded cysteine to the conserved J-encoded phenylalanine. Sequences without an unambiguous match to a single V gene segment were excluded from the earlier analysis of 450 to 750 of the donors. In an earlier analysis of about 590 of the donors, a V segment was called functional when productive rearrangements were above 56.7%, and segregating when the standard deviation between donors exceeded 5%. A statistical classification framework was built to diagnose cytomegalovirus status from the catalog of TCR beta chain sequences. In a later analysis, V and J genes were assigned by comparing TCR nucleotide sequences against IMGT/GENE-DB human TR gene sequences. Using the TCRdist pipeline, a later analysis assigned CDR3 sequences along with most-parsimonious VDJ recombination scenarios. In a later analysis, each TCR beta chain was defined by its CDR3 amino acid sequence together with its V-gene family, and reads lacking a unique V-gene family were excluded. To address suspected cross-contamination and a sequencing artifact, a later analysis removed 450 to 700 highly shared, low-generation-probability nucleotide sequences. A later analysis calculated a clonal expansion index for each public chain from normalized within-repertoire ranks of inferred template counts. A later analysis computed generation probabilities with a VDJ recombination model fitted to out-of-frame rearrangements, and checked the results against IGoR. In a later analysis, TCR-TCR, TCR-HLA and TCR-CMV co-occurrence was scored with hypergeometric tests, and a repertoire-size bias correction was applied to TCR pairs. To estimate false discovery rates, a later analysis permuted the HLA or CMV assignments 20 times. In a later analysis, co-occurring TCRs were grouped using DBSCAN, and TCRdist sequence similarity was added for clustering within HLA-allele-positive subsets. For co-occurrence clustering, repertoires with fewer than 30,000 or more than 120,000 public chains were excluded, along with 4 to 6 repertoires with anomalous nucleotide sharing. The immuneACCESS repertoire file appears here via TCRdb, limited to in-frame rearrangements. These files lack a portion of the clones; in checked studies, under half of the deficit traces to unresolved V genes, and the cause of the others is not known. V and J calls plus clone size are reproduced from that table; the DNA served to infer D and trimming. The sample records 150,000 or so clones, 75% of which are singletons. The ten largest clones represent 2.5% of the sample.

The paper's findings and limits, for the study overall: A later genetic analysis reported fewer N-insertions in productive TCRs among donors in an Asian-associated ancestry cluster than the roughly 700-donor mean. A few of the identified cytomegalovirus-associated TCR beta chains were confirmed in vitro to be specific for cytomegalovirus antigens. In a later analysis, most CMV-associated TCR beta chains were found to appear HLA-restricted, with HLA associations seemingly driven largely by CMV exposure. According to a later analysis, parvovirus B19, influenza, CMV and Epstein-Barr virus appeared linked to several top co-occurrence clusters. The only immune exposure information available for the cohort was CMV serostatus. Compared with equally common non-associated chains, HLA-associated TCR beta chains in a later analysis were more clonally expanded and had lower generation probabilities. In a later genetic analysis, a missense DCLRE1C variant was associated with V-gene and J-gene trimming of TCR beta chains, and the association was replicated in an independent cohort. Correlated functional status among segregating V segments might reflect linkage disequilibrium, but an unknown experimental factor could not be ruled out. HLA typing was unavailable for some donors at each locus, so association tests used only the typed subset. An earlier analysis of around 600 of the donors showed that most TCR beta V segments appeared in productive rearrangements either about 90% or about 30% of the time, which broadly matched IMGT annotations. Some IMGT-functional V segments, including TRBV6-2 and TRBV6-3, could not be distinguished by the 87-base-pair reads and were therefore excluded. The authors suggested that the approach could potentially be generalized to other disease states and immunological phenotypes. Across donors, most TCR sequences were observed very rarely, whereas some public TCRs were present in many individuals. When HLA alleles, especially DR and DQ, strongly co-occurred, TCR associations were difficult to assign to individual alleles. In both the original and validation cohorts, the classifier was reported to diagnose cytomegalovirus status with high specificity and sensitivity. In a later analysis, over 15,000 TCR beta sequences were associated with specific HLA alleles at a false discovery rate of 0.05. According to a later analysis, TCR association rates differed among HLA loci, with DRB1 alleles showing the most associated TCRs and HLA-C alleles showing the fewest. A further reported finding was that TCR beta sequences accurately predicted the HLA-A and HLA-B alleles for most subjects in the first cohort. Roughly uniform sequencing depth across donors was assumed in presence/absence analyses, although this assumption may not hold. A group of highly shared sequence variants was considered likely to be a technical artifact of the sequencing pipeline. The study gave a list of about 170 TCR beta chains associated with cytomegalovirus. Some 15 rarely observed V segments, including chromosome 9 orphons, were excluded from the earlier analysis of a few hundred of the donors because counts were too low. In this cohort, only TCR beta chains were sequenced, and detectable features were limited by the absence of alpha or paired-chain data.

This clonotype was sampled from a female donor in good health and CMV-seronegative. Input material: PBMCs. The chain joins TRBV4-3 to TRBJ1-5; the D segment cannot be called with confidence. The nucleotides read TGCGCCAGCAGCCAATGGCGGGAGAATCAGCCCCAGCATTTT. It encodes CASSQWRENQPQHF.